This TCR beta chain is drawn from a study of CD8 T cells in ankylosing spondylitis. Only a few counts were recorded for this clonotype. What it recognizes is unknown. Findings and caveats of the study: Reportedly, matched ankylosing spondylitis synovial fluid was significantly enriched for disease-linked clones.

MiXCR, applied by TCRdb to the 5' RACE reads, yields one record per CDR3 protein. The sample consists of tens of thousands of distinct CDR3 sequences, around 6.4% of them appearing once. The V gene's germline CDR1 is SGHNT and CDR2 YENEEA. The V end was cut by 2 bases, the J end by 4 bases, with 14 bases between. The CDR3 has 16 residues. The genes are TRBV11-3 and TRBJ2-2; D remains ambiguous. The sequenced sample was synovial fluid, either unsorted or a sorted T cell fraction (not recorded which). The origin of this receptor is a male donor with ankylosing spondylitis. The CDR3 loop is CASSLLGSWATGELFF. Here the CDR3 DNA reads TGTGCCAGCAGCTTACTGGGTAGCTGGGCCACCGGGGAGCTGTTTTTT.